The TCR beta chain described here comes from a study of CD8 T cells in ankylosing spondylitis. Germline V lookup: CDR1 SQVTM, CDR2 ANQGSEA. This CDR3 region has 11 residues. V was shortened by 4 bases and J by 3 bases, with 6 bases between the two germline ends. TCRdb re-derived calls from the 5' RACE reads in MiXCR, one entry per CDR3 protein. This table holds roughly 240,000 distinct CDR3 sequences, roughly 32% found once. Study-level points and caveats: Ankylosing spondylitis blood appeared to be characterized by a TCR beta motif of about eight highly homologous variants. Earlier literature documents some of the motif variants in reactive arthritis synovial fluid and blood.

A word on this clonotype: Its antigen is not known.

The chain carries TRBV29-1 and TRBJ1-2, with D hard to call. Sample: blood, either unsorted or a sorted T cell fraction (not recorded which). The clonotype originates from a male donor with ankylosing spondylitis or in good health (not recorded which). CDR3 coding DNA: TGCAGCGTTGGGGCTGACTATGGCTACACCTTC. It is translated as CSVGADYGYTF.